Below, 23 T cell receptor beta chains from the same sample are listed, as sequenced in a study of technical replicates of blood from a handful of donors. Clones were read by immunoSEQ multiplex PCR, and TCRdb kept only the in-frame ones, dropping some. The sample lists tens of thousands of clones, under 95% occurring once. The sequencing input was T cells isolated from PBMCs. The origin of the receptors is a human donor in good health.

The chain uses TRBV27 and TRBJ1-4, with D perhaps matching TRBD1 (5 bases). CDR1 is MNHEY and CDR2 is SMNVEV in the germline V gene (reference sequence). The V gene lost 5 bases and the J gene lost 4 bases, with 20 bases spanning the gap. The CDR3 has 17 residues. The CDR3 DNA is TGTGCCAGCAGTACCAGGGTTGTACCTCCAAGTAATGAAAAACTGTTTTTT. Translated: CASSTRVVPPSNEKLFF. Using reference TRBV27 and TRBJ1-4 for the parts outside the CDR3, the full variable domain is EAQVTQNPRYLITVTGKKLTVTCSQNMNHEYMSWYRQDPGLGLRQIYYSMNVEVTDKGDVPEGYKVSRKEKRNFPLILESPSPNQTSLYFCASSTRVVPPSNEKLFFGSGTQLSVL.

This chain uses TRBV15 with TRBJ1-2; 7 bases are a match to TRBD1. The CDR3 has 15 residues. Trimming removed 7 bases from V and 1 base from J; junction bases left unmatched: 9. CDR1 LNHNV and CDR2 YYDKDF come from the germline V gene (reference sequence). CDR3 amino acids: CATNRGTDLNYGYTF. The CDR3 nucleotides are TGTGCCACCAACCGTGGGACAGACCTTAACTATGGCTACACCTTC.

This clone appeared a single time. The chain links TRBV9 to TRBJ2-2; no clear D gene. V was shortened by 0 bases and J by 6 bases, with 9 bases between the two germline ends. Looked up from germline, CDR1 is SGDLS and CDR2 is YYNGEE. The CDR3 totals 14 residues. DNA for the CDR3: TGTGCCAGCAGCGTAGTCGACCTAGCCGGGGAGCTGTTTTTT. Its protein is CASSVVDLAGELFF.

The J gene is TRBJ1-2, the V gene TRBV30; TRBD1 might be the D (6 bases). Germline V gives CDR1 GTSNPN, CDR2 SVGIG (reference sequence). This CDR3 has 13 amino acids. V was cut by 1 base and J by 4 bases, with 10 bases left in between. The CDR3 reads CAWSGGGSYGYTF. The CDR3 region has the DNA TGTGCCTGGAGTGGGGGGGGCAGCTATGGCTACACCTTC. Full variable domain (rest looked up from reference TRBV30 and TRBJ1-2): SQTIHQWPATLVQPVGSPLSLECTVEGTSNPNLYWYRQAAGRGLQLLFYSVGIGQISSEVPQNLSASRPQDRQFILSSKKLLLSDSGFYLCAWSGGGSYGYTFGSGTRLTVV.

V is TRBV7-6 and J is TRBJ2-1; the match to TRBD2 covers 13 bases. This CDR3 has 15 amino acids. V was clipped by 5 bases and J by 10 bases; unmatched bases: 8. Per the germline V gene, CDR1 is SGHVS and CDR2 is FNYEAQ. The CDR3 region has the DNA TGTGCCAGCAGCACTCAAGGGACTAGCGGGGTCGAGCAGTTCTTC. It codes for CASSTQGTSGVEQFF.

This clone was observed a single time. CDR3 sequence (DNA): TGTGCCAGCAGCAAAGGGAGGGGGGACAGGGAGTTAGAGACCCAGTACTTC. Amino acid sequence: CASSKGRGDRELETQYF. V is TRBV21-1 and J is TRBJ2-5; TRBD1 reflects the table's D call only, with no check against the DNA. TRBV21-1 is a pseudogene segment. This CDR3 is built from 17 residues.

The chain uses TRBV4-1 and TRBJ2-3; possible D gene TRBD1, 5 bases. Germline V lookup: CDR1 MGHRA, CDR2 YSYEKL. This CDR3 is built from 17 residues. Trimming took 0 bases from V and 6 from J, leaving 19 bases between them. The CDR3 loop reads CASSQDIVAGLRDTQYF. The DNA for the CDR3 is TGCGCCAGCAGCCAAGATATAGTGGCAGGGCTTAGGGATACGCAGTATTTT.

The V gene is TRBV11-3, the J gene TRBJ1-5; D gene unclear. Germline CDR1 reads SGHNT; CDR2 reads YENEEA. The CDR3 extends over 18 amino acids. V was clipped by 5 bases and J by 0 bases, with 20 bases between them. This CDR3 is CASSHHGSSEDSNQPQHF. CDR3 DNA sequence: TGTGCCAGCAGCCACCACGGGAGCAGTGAAGATAGCAATCAGCCCCAGCATTTT. Using reference TRBV11-3 and TRBJ1-5 for the parts outside the CDR3, the full variable domain is EAGVVQSPRYKIIEKKQPVAFWCNPISGHNTLYWYLQNLGQGPELLIRYENEEAVDDSQLPKDRFSAERLKGVDSTLKIQPAELGDSAVYLCASSHHGSSEDSNQPQHFGDGTRLSIL.

This chain links TRBV11-2 with TRBJ1-6; D perhaps matches TRBD1 (5 bases). There are 13 residues in the CDR3. CDR1 and CDR2 from the germline V gene are SGHAT and FQNNGV. Trimming took 8 bases from V and 10 from J, leaving 15 bases between them. CDR3 bases: TGTGCCAGCGCGGGAGGGGCTGGGTCACCCCTCCACTTT. This translates into CASAGGAGSPLHF.

This clone was picked up one time. The chain has TRBV28 and TRBJ2-7, with 8 bases fitting TRBD2. V lost 11 bases and J lost 5; bases outside the gene matches: 11. Looked up from germline, CDR1 is MDHEN and CDR2 is SYDVKM. This CDR3 spans 13 amino acids. The CDR3 coding sequence is TGTGCCGGGAGGGCGGGAGGCCGCGACGAGCAGTACTTC. Amino acids: CAGRAGGRDEQYF.

V and J are TRBV4-1 and TRBJ1-4, with 7 positions matching TRBD1. The CDR3 spans 17 residues. The germline CDR1 and CDR2 sequences are MGHRA and YSYEKL. The junction had 6 bases not matched to a gene; V was cut back by 0 bases and J by 2 bases. CDR3 DNA sequence: TGCGCCAGCAGCCAAGAAGAGGGGGCGAGGACTAATGAAAAACTGTTTTTT. It encodes CASSQEEGARTNEKLFF.

This rearrangement joins TRBV7-9 to TRBJ2-2; D unclear. The length of the CDR3 is 14 residues. Looked up from germline, CDR1 is SEHNR and CDR2 is FQNEAQ (reference sequence). Trimming shortened V by 4 bases and J by 1 base, and 7 bases separated the two germline ends. CDR3 in amino acids: CASSSRQNTGELFF. CDR3 sequence (DNA): TGTGCCAGCAGCTCGCGACAGAACACCGGGGAGCTGTTTTTT.

The V and J genes are TRBV5-1 and TRBJ1-1; D gene unclear. V lost 2 bases and J lost 7, with 9 bases in between. Looked up from germline, CDR1 is SGHRS and CDR2 is YFSETQ. CDR3 length: 12 amino acids. The CDR3 region is CASSFLGHEAFF. DNA for the CDR3: TGCGCCAGCAGCTTCCTTGGGCATGAAGCTTTCTTT.

This chain connects TRBV29-1 to TRBJ1-1; D is unresolved. V lost 0 bases and J lost 10, with 9 bases in between. The germline CDR1 and CDR2 sequences are SQVTM and ANQGSEA. CDR3 length: 11 residues. The CDR3 coding sequence is TGCAGCGTTGAAGATTTTTTCGGAGCTTTCTTT. As protein: CSVEDFFGAFF.

The chain combines TRBV9 with TRBJ1-1, with D maybe TRBD1 (6 bases). This CDR3 spans 15 amino acids. The germline gives CDR1 SGDLS, CDR2 YYNGEE. The V end was cut by 4 bases, the J end by 1 base, with 14 bases between. The CDR3 nucleotides read TGTGCCAGCAGCCCCCCCCGGGGGGCGAACACTGAAGCTTTCTTT. Protein sequence: CASSPPRGANTEAFF. The full variable domain, in which reference TRBV9 and TRBJ1-1 provide the parts outside the CDR3, is DSGVTQTPKHLITATGQRVTLRCSPRSGDLSVYWYQQSLDQGLQFLIQYYNGEERAKGNILERFSAQQFPDLHSELNLSSLELGDSALYFCASSPPRGANTEAFFGQGTRLTVV.

This chain connects TRBV4-1 to TRBJ1-2; unclear D gene. Trimming shortened V by 1 base and J by 0 bases, and 12 bases separated the two germline ends. CDR3 length: 16 amino acids. Germline loops: CDR1 MGHRA, CDR2 YSYEKL. DNA of the CDR3: TGCGCCAGCAGCCAAGGGGGAGGACTAACTAACTATGGCTACACCTTC. Amino acid sequence: CASSQGGGLTNYGYTF.

This clone was counted once. The chain employs TRBV18 and TRBJ2-1; TRBD1 is a possible D gene (6 bases). The CDR3 covers 13 residues. V lost 3 bases, J lost 12 bases, and 15 bases lay in between. The germline CDR1 and CDR2 sequences are KGHSH and LQKENI. The CDR3 sequence is CASSPEGEGRQFF. For the CDR3, the DNA is TGTGCCAGCTCACCTGAGGGGGAAGGAAGGCAGTTCTTC.

The V gene is TRBV18, the J gene TRBJ2-7; perhaps TRBD1 as D (5 bases). V lost 3 bases and J 5 bases, leaving 11 bases between the germline ends. This CDR3 has 13 amino acids. Germline CDR1 KGHSH, CDR2 LQKENI. CDR3: CASSPMGLDEQYF. DNA of the CDR3: TGTGCCAGCTCACCTATGGGGCTTGACGAGCAGTACTTC.

The chain joins TRBV5-1 to TRBJ2-1, with TRBD2 matching 10 bases. Germline-derived CDR1 and CDR2 are SGHRS and YFSETQ. The CDR3 is made up of 14 amino acids. Trimming took 0 bases from V and 9 from J; bases not matched to a gene: 3. CDR3 protein: CASSLEREGGEQFF. CDR3 DNA sequence: TGCGCCAGCAGCTTGGAGCGGGAGGGGGGTGAGCAGTTCTTC.

This chain uses TRBV14 with TRBJ2-7, with D unresolved. The CDR3 sequence is 11 residues long. Germline CDR1 is SGHDN and CDR2 is FVKESK. V was pared by 1 base and J by 6 bases, with 4 bases between. The CDR3 protein is CASSQGVEQYF. As DNA, the CDR3 is TGTGCCAGCAGCCAAGGAGTCGAGCAGTACTTC.

CDR3 in DNA: TGTGCCAGTAGTCCCACCCCCCAGTGGACAGCCGCTAACTATGGCTACACCTTC. Amino acid sequence: CASSPTPQWTAANYGYTF. The chain uses TRBV19 and TRBJ1-2; TRBD1 is a possible D gene (6 bases). V shed 5 bases and J shed 0 bases, with 22 bases lying between them. Germline CDR1 LNHDA, CDR2 SQIVND (reference sequence). CDR3 size: 18 residues. The variable domain in full, completed from reference TRBV19 and TRBJ1-2, reads DGGITQSPKYLFRKEGQNVTLSCEQNLNHDAMYWYRQDPGQGLRLIYYSQIVNDFQKGDIAEGYSVSREKKESFPLTVTSAQKNPTAFYLCASSPTPQWTAANYGYTFGSGTRLTVV.

The chain recombines TRBV5-1 with TRBJ2-5; TRBD1 matches at 7 bases. The CDR3 consists of 15 residues. The V and J ends lost 4 bases and 2 bases, in that order; junction bases with no gene match: 8. CDR1 is SGHRS, CDR2 YFSETQ, per germline. In DNA, the CDR3 is TGCGCCAGCAGCGCTAGCCCAGGGGGACAAGAGACCCAGTACTTC. This sequence encodes CASSASPGGQETQYF.

The J gene is TRBJ2-7, the V gene TRBV27; tentatively, D is TRBD1 (6 bases). Deletions cut 6 bases from V and 2 bases from J, with 17 bases between. The germline gives CDR1 MNHEY, CDR2 SMNVEV (reference sequence). CDR3 length: 15 amino acids. The CDR3 region is CASRRPDRETYEQYF. DNA of the CDR3: TGTGCCAGCAGGCGCCCGGACAGAGAGACCTACGAGCAGTACTTC.